The sequence of this T cell receptor (beta chain) was determined in a study of shared clonotypes between healthy human individuals. Whole-study findings and limits: The researchers took only blood, and tissue repertoires probably look different. Genetic and exposure-history diversity was limited by the few donors.

With regard to this clone: The antigen is undetermined.

Investigators spread the genomic DNA of each subset evenly over several immunoSEQ plates. How the authors handled the data: Without quality scores, immunoSEQ junctional reads could not be filtered like full-length reads. The data were produced by immunoSEQ multiplex PCR, yet TCRdb's version contains in-frame clones alone and is incomplete. V and J calls and clone size are given by that table; D and trimming were obtained from the DNA. The sample records approximately 2.4 million clones, approximately 96% being singletons. CDR1 is MNHNS, CDR2 SASEGT, per germline. This CDR3 comprises 13 residues. Trimming removed 2 bases from V and 6 bases from J, with 8 bases in between.

Sequenced: naive CD4+ T cells sorted from blood. Subset defined: CD45RA+ positively selected. The receptor was derived from a man aged 18 to 29 in good health. The chain joins TRBV6-1 to TRBJ2-1, with D tentatively TRBD1 (5 bases). The CDR3 spells CASSESGANEQFF. The DNA of the CDR3 is TGTGCCAGCAGTGAATCTGGGGCCAATGAGCAGTTCTTC.